Following are 4 T cell receptor beta chains from one sample sequenced in a study of blood T cell repertoires in COVID-19. The protocol was immunoSEQ multiplex PCR, while the TCRdb copy is restricted to in-frame clones and leaves out a portion. Of 400,000 to 550,000 clones in the sample, around nine tenths were seen once. Sequencing used peripheral blood. These TCRs come from a woman in her twenties or thirties with acute or convalescent COVID-19.

The rearrangement links TRBV29-1 to TRBJ2-1; 9 nucleotides align to TRBD2. Trimming took 5 bases from V and 5 from J; bases not matched to a gene: 4. The CDR3 has 13 residues. Germline CDR1 and CDR2: SQVTM and ANQGSEA. For the CDR3, the DNA is TGCAGCGTTCCTAGCGGGGAAGACAATGAGCAGTTCTTC. It yields the protein CSVPSGEDNEQFF.

The chain recombines TRBV12-3 or TRBV12-4 with TRBJ2-7; no firm D call. The CDR3 is made up of 13 amino acids. V was cut by 4 bases and J by 0 bases, with 7 bases left in between. The CDR3 DNA reads as TGTGCCAGCAGTTATGAGAGCTCCTACGAGCAGTACTTC. Residues: CASSYESSYEQYF.

V and J are TRBV3-1 (or the pseudogene TRBV3-2) and TRBJ1-3, with D unclear. The CDR3 runs to 13 residues. Germline V gene sequence: CDR1 LGHDT, CDR2 YNNKEL (reference sequence). The V end was cut by 1 base, the J end by 2 bases, with 3 bases between. CDR3 region: CASSQATGNTIYF. In DNA form, the CDR3 reads TGTGCCAGCAGCCAAGCCACTGGAAACACCATATATTTT.

This clone has only one observation. The chain is built from TRBV2 and TRBJ2-2, with 9 bases matching TRBD1. J gave up 0 bases and V 8 bases, and 10 bases lay outside the gene matches. Germline CDR1 and CDR2: SNHLY and FYNNEI. The CDR3 spans 17 residues. CDR3 in DNA: TGTGCCAGCTCGTGGGACAGGGATCGTCCGAACACCGGGGAGCTGTTTTTT. Its translation is CASSWDRDRPNTGELFF.